The 6 T cell receptor beta chains below all came from one sample that was sequenced in a study of T-cell memory formation after mild COVID-19 (dated by TCRdb to about 2021). The library came from 5' RACE. Sequencing was performed on an Illumina NovaSeq 6000. The public reads were quality trimmed at Q25 with fastp and then assembled into clones with MiXCR by TCRdb, keeping productive beta chains. Here each entry gathers all rows of one CDR3 protein and keeps the most common genes and DNA. This sample holds about 7,100 distinct CDR3 sequences; approximately 52% were observed only once. The ten largest clones add up to roughly 2.7% of the sample. Sequenced sample: PBMCs or a T cell subset sorted from them (not recorded which). The receptors originated from an adult who had mild COVID-19 (a few samples of this study predate the infection). The sample titles of this study are shuffled in the database, so cell type and time point are left out.

By share of the sample, this clonotype is medium-sized. V usage is TRBV12-3 or TRBV12-4 and J usage is TRBJ2-3, with D possibly being TRBD2 (6 bases). V was shortened by 3 bases and J by 6 bases, with 13 bases between the two germline ends. The CDR3 totals 14 residues. The CDR3 sequence: CASSLGGVGDTQYF. As DNA, the CDR3 is TGTGCCAGCAGTTTGGGCGGGGTAGGGGATACGCAGTATTTT.

The chain has TRBV10-3 and TRBJ1-5, with D tentatively TRBD1 (6 bases). Germline V gene data show CDR1 as ENHRY and CDR2 as SYGVKD. Trimming removed 2 bases at V and 3 bases at J, with 11 bases between. The CDR3 is 15 residues long. For the CDR3, the DNA is TGTGCCATCAGTGAGACGACAGGCAACAATCAGCCCCAGCATTTT. Translated, it gives CAISETTGNNQPQHF.

The V and J genes are TRBV2 and TRBJ2-7; no clear D gene. This CDR3 comprises 12 residues. With 6 bases removed from V and 2 bases from J, the gap between germline ends came to 8 bases. Germline values: CDR1 SNHLY, CDR2 FYNNEI. The CDR3 spells CASSREPYEQYV. CDR3 nucleotide sequence: TGTGCCAGCAGCCGTGAGCCCTACGAGCAGTACGTC.

V and J are TRBV7-2 and TRBJ2-7; D may correspond to TRBD1 or TRBD2 (5 bases each). The germline V and J ends were trimmed by 4 bases and 0 bases, with 7 bases remaining between them. In germline, CDR1 is SGHTA, CDR2 FQGNSA. The CDR3 is 13 amino acids. CDR3 region: CASSWGSSYEQYF. CDR3 nucleotide sequence: TGTGCCAGCAGCTGGGGGTCCTCCTACGAGCAGTACTTC.

This chain uses TRBV7-2 with TRBJ2-7; no definite D call. V lost 7 bases and J lost 3, with 7 bases in between. This CDR3 comprises 11 residues. Germline loops: CDR1 SGHTA, CDR2 FQGNSA. DNA for the CDR3: TGTGCCAGCACCTCTGACTACGAGCAGTACTTC. It specifies CASTSDYEQYF.

The chain recombines TRBV18 with TRBJ2-7; no firm D call. Between the trimmed V and J ends, which lost 8 bases and 7 bases, there was a span of 18 bases. Germline V gives CDR1 KGHSH, CDR2 LQKENI. The CDR3 is 13 amino acids. The CDR3 reads CASAEGSVGEQYV. CDR3 nucleotides: TGTGCCAGCGCCGAAGGGTCGGTGGGAGAGCAGTACGTC.